Each of the 12 T cell receptor beta chains below was sequenced from the same sample in a study of cytomegalovirus exposure and HLA in healthy donors. Sequenced by immunoSEQ multiplex PCR; TCRdb stores in-frame clones only, minus some. The table has approximately 300,000 clones, about nine tenths seen once. The sample consisted of PBMCs. The receptors come from a woman under 30 in good health and CMV-seronegative.

The rearrangement links TRBV4-3 to TRBJ2-1, with 7 bases identical to TRBD1. The CDR3 totals 17 residues. Germline-derived CDR1 and CDR2 are LGHNA and YSLEER. With V trimmed by 4 bases and J by 4 bases, 13 bases remained unmatched. The CDR3 is CASSRFRGPLLYNEQFF. CDR3 in DNA: TGCGCCAGCAGCCGATTTAGGGGGCCCCTCTTATACAATGAGCAGTTCTTC.

This clone was detected once. This sequence joins TRBV4-1 and TRBJ2-5; a possible D gene is TRBD2 (6 bases). This CDR3 has 15 residues. Trimming took off 1 base at V and 4 bases at J, with 13 bases between the two ends. CDR1 and CDR2 (germline): MGHRA, YSYEKL. CDR3 coding DNA: TGCGCCAGCAGCCAAGTCGGCCTGCGGGGAGAGACCCAGTACTTC. Translation gives CASSQVGLRGETQYF.

The gene calls are TRBV11-3 and TRBJ1-1; 9 nucleotides match TRBD1. The CDR3 covers 14 residues. CDR1 is SGHNT and CDR2 is YENEEA in the germline V gene. J lost 4 bases, V lost 4 bases, and 4 bases had no gene match. The CDR3 is CASSSDRGGTEAFF. The CDR3 DNA reads TGTGCCAGCAGCTCGGACAGGGGCGGCACTGAAGCTTTCTTT.

The rearrangement joins TRBV6-5 to TRBJ2-7, with D possibly TRBD2 on 5 matching bases. V was pared by 6 bases and J by 3 bases, with 12 bases between. Germline V gene lookup returns CDR1 MNHEY and CDR2 SVGAGI. The CDR3 is 13 residues long. The DNA for the CDR3 is TGTGCCAGCAGACCGTCCCGGGGCTACGAGCAGTACTTC. It yields the protein CASRPSRGYEQYF.

CDR3 bases: TGTGCCTGGAGTGACGAGGCAGGGAGGGGGACAGATACGCAGTATTTT. This encodes CAWSDEAGRGTDTQYF. The chain uses TRBV30 and TRBJ2-3, with D perhaps TRBD2 (7 bases). The CDR3 runs 16 residues. V lost 1 base, J lost 3 bases, and 17 bases lay in between. The germline CDR1 and CDR2 sequences are GTSNPN and SVGIG (reference sequence).

V is TRBV7-8 and J is TRBJ1-1, with a tentative D call TRBD1 (6 bases). The CDR3 extends over 16 amino acids. The V gene lost 3 bases and the J gene lost 0 bases, with 14 bases spanning the gap. Per germline, CDR1 SGHVS and CDR2 FQNEAQ. The CDR3 DNA reads as TGTGCCAGCAGCTTCCACCCGACAGGATTGAACACTGAAGCTTTCTTT. Its translation is CASSFHPTGLNTEAFF.

The chain employs TRBV27 and TRBJ2-4; 8 bases fit TRBD2. Germline CDR1 MNHEY, CDR2 SMNVEV (reference sequence). After removal of 5 bases from V and 3 bases from J, the junction contained 9 bases not matched to a gene. The CDR3 is made up of 16 amino acids. CDR3 amino acids: CASSPALAGDKNIQYF. The CDR3 DNA sequence: TGTGCCAGCAGTCCGGCTCTAGCGGGTGACAAAAACATTCAGTACTTC.

DNA of the CDR3: TGTGCCACCCAGCGGGCTTCTGACACCGGGGAGCTGTTTTTT. It codes for CATQRASDTGELFF. This chain connects TRBV6-5 to TRBJ2-2, with a tentative D call TRBD2 (6 bases). Germline V gives CDR1 MNHEY, CDR2 SVGAGI. Between the trimmed V and J ends, which lost 10 bases and 3 bases, there was a span of 15 bases. The CDR3 loop spans 14 amino acids.

The chain combines TRBV11-2 with TRBJ2-5, with 10 bases aligning to TRBD2. J gave up 2 bases and V 4 bases, and 1 base lay outside the gene matches. This CDR3 region has 14 residues. CDR1 is SGHAT and CDR2 is FQNNGV in the germline V gene. The CDR3 loop reads CASSSGLAQETQYF. The CDR3, as DNA: TGTGCCAGCAGCTCGGGACTAGCGCAAGAGACCCAGTACTTC.

This chain joins TRBV2 and TRBJ2-1, with TRBD2 matching over 9 bases. The junction had 4 bases not matched to a gene; V was cut back by 6 bases and J by 4 bases. The germline V gene has CDR1 SNHLY and CDR2 FYNNEI. The CDR3 length is 14 residues. CDR3 loop: CASSRLAAYNEQFF. CDR3 sequence (DNA): TGTGCCAGCAGCCGACTAGCGGCTTACAATGAGCAGTTCTTC.

The chain is built from TRBV6-1 and TRBJ2-7, with D perhaps matching TRBD1 (6 bases). The CDR3 runs 13 residues. The germline V gene has CDR1 MNHNS and CDR2 SASEGT. Trimming left V 8 bases short and J 2 bases short, with 13 bases between. This chain's CDR3 is CASLRDTTYEQYF. The CDR3 nucleotides are TGTGCCAGCCTCCGGGACACAACCTACGAGCAGTACTTC.

This clone was picked up a small number of times. The chain carries TRBV9 and TRBJ1-2; D call uncertain. Per the germline V gene, CDR1 is SGDLS and CDR2 is YYNGEE. The CDR3 contains 12 residues. Trimming took off 4 bases at V and 5 bases at J, with 9 bases between the two ends. Here the CDR3 reads CASSPPPYGYTF. DNA for the CDR3: TGTGCCAGCAGCCCCCCTCCTTATGGCTACACCTTC.